Listed here are 9 T cell receptor beta chains from one sample, sequenced in a study of control samples from healthy donors and cancer patients. The data were produced by immunoSEQ multiplex PCR, yet TCRdb's version contains in-frame clones alone and is incomplete. The sample lists approximately 220,000 clones, about 95% occurring once. Sequencing was done on a sample of blood. These receptor sequences come from a man over 45 in good health.

The chain couples TRBV18 to TRBJ1-1; no clear D. Trimming took off 3 bases at V and 4 bases at J, with 15 bases between the two ends. Germline V gene data show CDR1 as KGHSH and CDR2 as LQKENI. There are 15 residues in the CDR3. This chain's CDR3 is CASSPPYSTGTEAFF. The DNA of the CDR3 is TGTGCCAGCTCACCCCCCTATTCTACCGGCACTGAAGCTTTCTTT.

V usage is TRBV7-9 and J usage is TRBJ1-6; D remains unclear. V was clipped by 4 bases and J by 14 bases, with 12 bases between them. The germline V gene encodes CDR1 SEHNR and CDR2 FQNEAQ (reference sequence). The CDR3 loop spans 12 amino acids. CDR3 sequence reads: CASSSHRDALHF. DNA for the CDR3: TGTGCCAGCAGCTCCCATCGTGATGCCCTCCACTTT.

This clone turned up a few times. The chain recombines TRBV9 with TRBJ2-3; D may match TRBD1 or TRBD2 (6 bases each). Germline lookup yields CDR1 SGDLS and CDR2 YYNGEE. The CDR3 consists of 14 residues. With 0 bases removed from V and 6 bases from J, the gap between germline ends came to 11 bases. CDR3 bases: TGTGCCAGCAGCGTAGCTTCGGGGGCGGATACGCAGTATTTT. Amino acid sequence: CASSVASGADTQYF.

The chain uses TRBV12-2 and TRBJ2-1. TRBV12-2 is deemed a pseudogene. This CDR3 contains 13 residues. The CDR3 reads CASRFGPLNEQFF. DNA for the CDR3: TGTGCAAGTCGCTTTGGTCCTCTCAATGAGCAGTTCTTC.

The chain recombines TRBV3-1 (or the pseudogene TRBV3-2) with TRBJ2-5; D possibly corresponds to TRBD1 (6 bases). From germline, CDR1 is LGHDT and CDR2 YNNKEL (reference sequence). This CDR3 contains 18 residues. V was shortened by 3 bases and J by 5 bases, with 25 bases between the two germline ends. CDR3 in DNA: TGTGCCAGCAGCCACTTAACCGGACAGTCAAGAGACCGTGAGACCCAGTACTTC. Amino acids: CASSHLTGQSRDRETQYF.

This chain connects TRBV7-2 to TRBJ1-6; D is perhaps TRBD1 (6 bases). Trimming pared 3 bases from V and 6 bases from J, leaving 15 bases between. Looked up from germline, CDR1 is SGHTA and CDR2 is FQGNSA. The CDR3 has 16 residues. This CDR3 reads CASSFRGGVPNSPLHF. The CDR3, as DNA: TGTGCCAGCAGCTTTAGGGGGGGGGTCCCTAATTCACCCCTCCACTTT.

The chain is built from TRBV28 and TRBJ2-7; tentatively, D is TRBD2 (6 bases). This CDR3 is built from 14 residues. Germline CDR1 reads MDHEN; CDR2 reads SYDVKM. Trimming left V 2 bases short and J 4 bases short, with 12 bases between. As DNA, the CDR3 is TGTGCCAGCAGTTTAGCGGGGCGGGAATACGAGCAGTACGTC. Translating it yields CASSLAGREYEQYV.

The rearrangement links TRBV10-1 to TRBJ2-1; possible D gene TRBD1, 5 bases. Germline CDR1 reads WNHNN; CDR2 reads SYGVQD (reference sequence). V was cut by 2 bases and J by 0 bases, with 8 bases left in between. The CDR3 spans 15 residues. CDR3 sequence reads: CASSEVQGSYNEQFF. Here the CDR3 DNA reads TGCGCCAGCAGTGAGGTTCAGGGCTCCTACAATGAGCAGTTCTTC.

The chain couples TRBV6-5 to TRBJ1-1, with 11 bases fitting TRBD1. CDR1 MNHEY and CDR2 SVGAGI come from the germline V gene. V lost 2 bases to trimming and J lost 10 bases; unmatched junction nucleotides: 6. The CDR3 runs 14 residues. CDR3 amino acids: CASSYGQGARRAFF. Here the CDR3 DNA reads TGTGCCAGCAGTTACGGACAGGGGGCGCGACGAGCTTTCTTT.